This T cell receptor beta chain emerged from a study of T-cell reconstitution after alpha-beta-depleted transplantation in children. The study's findings and limits: Reportedly, roughly two months post-transplant, alpha-beta T cells arose from several hundred expanded graft clones. For some patients, TCRbeta diversity was high at day 60 because of recipient T cells and thymic progenitors that survived. One year after transplant, T-cell counts and diversity came mostly from newly produced T cells.

This clonotype was seen a few times. Its antigen is unidentified. As it was prepared, the TCRbeta library received unique molecular identifiers. A single record per CDR3 protein comes from TCRdb applying MiXCR to the PCR reads. The sample records 700,000 to 850,000 distinct CDR3 sequences, 15% to 20% being singletons. The material sequenced was PBMCs, mostly from graft donor cells, taken 360 days after TCRalphabeta/CD19-depleted stem cell transplant. The TCR originated in a male patient aged 5 to 17 who had a stem cell transplant for acute lymphoblastic leukemia, so the T cells may come from the graft donor.

This chain's CDR3 is CASSRPGTGQSSGANVLTF. The DNA for the CDR3 is TGTGCCAGCAGTCGTCCGGGGACAGGGCAAAGCTCTGGGGCCAACGTCCTGACTTTC. The gene calls are TRBV12-3 or TRBV12-4 and TRBJ2-6, with 9 bases aligning to TRBD1. This CDR3 comprises 19 residues. The J segment lost 0 bases and the V segment lost 5 bases, leaving 11 bases of the junction unmatched.